The 20 T cell receptor beta chains below all came from one sample that was sequenced in a study of cytomegalovirus exposure and HLA in healthy donors (dated by TCRdb to about 2017). To prepare the library, the immunoSEQ multiplex PCR assay was applied. Held by TCRdb, this immuneACCESS table contains in-frame sequences only and omits some clones. Under half of the omission traces to an unresolved V gene where checked; the cause of the rest is unknown. The sample contains about 140,000 clones, just over 85% of them found a single time. Around 8% of the sample lies in the top ten. What was sequenced was PBMCs. The receptors were gathered from a woman aged 18-29 years in good health and CMV-seropositive.

This chain links TRBV6-1 with TRBJ1-1; no definite D call. Trimming stripped 6 bases from V and 3 bases from J, with 11 bases between. The CDR3 covers 13 residues. Germline V gene sequence: CDR1 MNHNS, CDR2 SASEGT. The CDR3 loop reads CASRGPGYTEAFF. The CDR3 coding sequence is TGTGCCAGCAGAGGACCGGGGTACACTGAAGCTTTCTTT.

The chain is built from TRBV5-1 and TRBJ2-2, with D maybe TRBD2 (7 bases). The V end lost 0 bases, the J end lost 4 bases, and 10 bases lay between the germline ends. The CDR3 extends over 15 amino acids. Germline CDR1 is SGHRS and CDR2 is YFSETQ. CDR3 sequence reads: CASSLGAGATGELFF. The CDR3 DNA is TGCGCCAGCAGCTTGGGGGCGGGGGCCACCGGGGAGCTGTTTTTT.

The V call is TRBV9, the J call TRBJ2-7; tentative D call: TRBD2 (6 bases). The CDR3 has 15 residues. The germline V gene has CDR1 SGDLS and CDR2 YYNGEE. Trimming took off 0 bases at V and 4 bases at J, with 14 bases between the two ends. CDR3 sequence (DNA): TGTGCCAGCAGCGTAGCCGGGAGAGGCGGTTACGAGCAGTACTTC. It encodes CASSVAGRGGYEQYF.

The chain has TRBV7-9 and TRBJ2-5; the D gene is possibly TRBD1 (7 bases). Germline CDR1 SEHNR, CDR2 FQNEAQ (reference sequence). The CDR3 is 13 residues long. V shed 5 bases and J shed 7 bases, with 14 bases lying between them. The CDR3, as DNA: TGTGCCAGCAGCCCAAGACAGGGAGGGACCCAGTACTTC. This gives the protein CASSPRQGGTQYF.

The gene calls are TRBV19 and TRBJ1-4; unclear D gene. This CDR3 spans 13 amino acids. V gave up 6 bases and J gave up 10 bases, with 15 bases separating them. Germline V gene sequence: CDR1 LNHDA, CDR2 SQIVND (reference sequence). The CDR3 reads CASSETGSGKLFF. The CDR3 DNA sequence: TGTGCCAGTAGCGAGACCGGCTCAGGAAAACTGTTTTTT.

The chain joins TRBV7-9 to TRBJ1-5, with D hard to call. Trimming pared 1 base from V and 3 bases from J, leaving 13 bases between. In germline, CDR1 is SEHNR, CDR2 FQNEAQ (reference sequence). The CDR3 has 16 amino acids. CDR3 in amino acids: CASSLDGGIHNQPQHF. For the CDR3, the DNA is TGTGCCAGCAGCTTAGACGGCGGGATACACAATCAGCCCCAGCATTTT.

The genes are TRBV6-6 and TRBJ2-7; D perhaps matches TRBD2 (5 bases). Germline V gene sequence: CDR1 MNHNY, CDR2 SVGAGI (reference sequence). Trimming stripped 7 bases from V and 0 bases from J, with 7 bases between. This CDR3 is 12 amino acids long. CDR3 loop: CASKGVSYEQYF. CDR3 coding DNA: TGTGCCAGCAAGGGAGTCTCCTACGAGCAGTACTTC.

This clone was seen once. CDR3 nucleotides: TGTGCCAGCAGCTTAGGGGGAACTAGCGGGAGTGGAGATACGCAGTATTTT. It codes for CASSLGGTSGSGDTQYF. The rearrangement links TRBV11-3 to TRBJ2-3, with 11 nucleotides matching TRBD2. The V gene's germline CDR1 is SGHNT and CDR2 YENEEA. V lost 1 base and J lost 5; bases outside the gene matches: 8. The CDR3 totals 17 residues. Combining the CDR3 with reference TRBV11-3 and TRBJ2-3 gives the whole variable domain EAGVVQSPRYKIIEKKQPVAFWCNPISGHNTLYWYLQNLGQGPELLIRYENEEAVDDSQLPKDRFSAERLKGVDSTLKIQPAELGDSAVYLCASSLGGTSGSGDTQYFGPGTRLTVL.

In this sample, this clone turned up once. This sequence joins TRBV7-8 and TRBJ2-3; 9 bases fit TRBD2. The ends lost 4 bases at V and 4 bases at J; junction bases unmatched: 12. The CDR3 is made up of 17 amino acids. Germline-derived CDR1 and CDR2 are SGHVS and FQNEAQ. The DNA for the CDR3 is TGTGCCAGCAGCTCCGCGGCTAGCGGGGAAGGGCCAGATACGCAGTATTTT. This encodes CASSSAASGEGPDTQYF.

This chain links TRBV6-5 with TRBJ2-2; D is possibly TRBD2 (6 bases). Trimming left V 3 bases short and J 4 bases short, with 9 bases between. The CDR3 is made up of 14 amino acids. The germline V gene encodes CDR1 MNHEY and CDR2 SVGAGI. Here the CDR3 reads CASSYSEGTGELFF. In DNA, the CDR3 is TGTGCCAGCAGTTATTCGGAGGGCACCGGGGAGCTGTTTTTT.

This clone was seen a handful of times. The chain has TRBV7-3 and TRBJ2-5, with D unresolved. The ends were cut back, 4 bases at V and 5 bases at J, with 11 bases in the middle. This CDR3 has 13 residues. Germline CDR1 and CDR2: SGHTA and FQGTGA. The chain's CDR3 is CASSSETRETQYF. The DNA for the CDR3 is TGTGCCAGCAGCTCGGAGACTCGGGAGACCCAGTACTTC. Based on the CDR3 plus reference TRBV7-3 and TRBJ2-5, the full variable domain is GAGVSQTPSNKVTEKGKYVELRCDPISGHTALYWYRQSLGQGPEFLIYFQGTGAADDSGLPNDRFFAVRPEGSVSTLKIQRTERGDSAVYLCASSSETRETQYFGPGTRLLVL.

This clone was recorded once. The V gene is TRBV7-9, the J gene TRBJ2-1, with D unresolved. CDR1 is SEHNR and CDR2 is FQNEAQ in the germline V gene (reference sequence). The CDR3 loop spans 15 amino acids. V was cut by 5 bases and J by 0 bases, with 11 bases left in between. CDR3 protein: CASSPLGSSYNEQFF. The CDR3 region has the DNA TGTGCCAGCAGCCCCCTCGGTAGCTCCTACAATGAGCAGTTCTTC.

The chain links TRBV28 to TRBJ1-1; possible D gene TRBD1, 5 bases. The V and J ends lost 2 bases and 3 bases respectively, with 16 bases between them. The germline V gene has CDR1 MDHEN and CDR2 SYDVKM. The CDR3 has 16 amino acids. The CDR3, as DNA: TGTGCCAGCAGTTTAGGTACAGGCCCCTCCTACACTGAAGCTTTCTTT. Translation: CASSLGTGPSYTEAFF.

Note on this clone: The junction shows a germline mismatch at one end, possibly a read error. V and J are TRBV7-7 and TRBJ1-1; D perhaps matches TRBD1 (5 bases). The CDR3 spans 16 residues. In germline, CDR1 is SSHAT, CDR2 FNYEAQ (reference sequence). The CDR3 loop reads CASSPLSAGGATEAFF. The CDR3 DNA reads TGTGCTAGCAGCCCCCTCTCGGCCGGGGGAGCCACTGAAGCTTTCTTT. Full variable domain (rest looked up from reference TRBV7-7 and TRBJ1-1): GAGVSQSPRYKVTKRGQDVTLRCDPISSHATLYWYQQALGQGPEFLTYFNYEAQPDKSGLPSDRFSAERPEGSISTLTIQRTEQRDSAMYRCASSPLSAGGATEAFFGQGTRLTVV.

The chain links TRBV6-6 to TRBJ1-3; the D gene is possibly TRBD1 (6 bases). The CDR3 covers 13 residues. V gave up 5 bases and J gave up 2 bases, with 7 bases separating them. From germline, CDR1 is MNHNY and CDR2 SVGAGI (reference sequence). As DNA, the CDR3 is TGTGCCAGCAGTACAGGGCCTGGAAACACCATATATTTT. It translates to CASSTGPGNTIYF.

The CDR3 here is CASSQDTRKSNQPQHF. The CDR3 nucleotides are TGCGCCAGCAGCCAAGATACCAGGAAGAGCAATCAGCCCCAGCATTTT. The chain carries TRBV4-1 and TRBJ1-5; D not certain. The germline V gene encodes CDR1 MGHRA and CDR2 YSYEKL. This CDR3 contains 16 residues. V lost 0 bases and J lost 1, with 10 bases in between.

This chain joins TRBV16 and TRBJ2-2, with D uncertain. Germline V gives CDR1 KGHSY, CDR2 FQNENV. The V end lost 5 bases, the J end lost 4 bases, and 8 bases lay between the germline ends. The CDR3 is made up of 13 amino acids. CDR3 bases: TGTGCCAGCAGCGTAGGAGTCACCGGGGAGCTGTTTTTT. This gives the protein CASSVGVTGELFF.

The sample holds one count of this clone. The chain carries TRBV13 and TRBJ1-1; TRBD1 matches at 10 bases. V dropped 5 bases and J dropped 6; count of bases not matched to a gene: 12. The CDR3 runs to 16 residues. Germline CDR1 and CDR2: PRHDT and FYEKMQ (reference sequence). DNA for the CDR3: TGTGCCAGCAGCCTCGGGACAGGGGCCGCGTTAGCTGAAGCTTTCTTT. Its translation is CASSLGTGAALAEAFF.

V is TRBV2 and J is TRBJ2-5, with a possible D match to TRBD2 (6 bases). V lost 6 bases and J 2 bases, leaving 13 bases between the germline ends. CDR1 SNHLY and CDR2 FYNNEI come from the germline V gene. This CDR3 contains 14 residues. Here the CDR3 DNA reads TGTGCCAGCAGCGGACCGGGACTTCAAGAGACCCAGTACTTC. It is translated as CASSGPGLQETQYF. Variable domain in full (rest from reference TRBV2 and TRBJ2-5): EPEVTQTPSHQVTQMGQEVILRCVPISNHLYFYWYRQILGQKVEFLVSFYNNEISEKSEIFDDQFSVERPDGSNFTLKIRSTKLEDSAMYFCASSGPGLQETQYFGPGTRLLVL.

V and J are TRBV6-6 and TRBJ2-7; D remains unclear. The CDR3 is 14 amino acids. V dropped 8 bases and J dropped 1 base, with 15 bases sitting between them. From germline, CDR1 is MNHNY and CDR2 SVGAGI (reference sequence). The CDR3 bases are TGTGCCAGCGGCCCTGACACAATGTCCTACGAGCAGTACTTC. Protein sequence: CASGPDTMSYEQYF.